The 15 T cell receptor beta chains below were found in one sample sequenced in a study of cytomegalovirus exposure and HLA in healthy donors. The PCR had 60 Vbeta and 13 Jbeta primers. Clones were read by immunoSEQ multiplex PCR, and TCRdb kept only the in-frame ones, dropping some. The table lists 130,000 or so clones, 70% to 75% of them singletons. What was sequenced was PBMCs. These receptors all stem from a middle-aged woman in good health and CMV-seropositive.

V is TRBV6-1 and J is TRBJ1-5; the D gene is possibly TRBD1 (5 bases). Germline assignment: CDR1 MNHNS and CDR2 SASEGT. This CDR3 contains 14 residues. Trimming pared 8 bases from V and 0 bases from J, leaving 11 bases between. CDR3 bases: TGTGCCAGCCAGGGTGGTTATAGCAATCAGCCCCAGCATTTT. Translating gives CASQGGYSNQPQHF.

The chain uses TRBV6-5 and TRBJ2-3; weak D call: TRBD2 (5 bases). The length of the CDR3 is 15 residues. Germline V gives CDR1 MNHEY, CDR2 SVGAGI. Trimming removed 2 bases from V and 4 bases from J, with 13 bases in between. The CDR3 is CASSYRVGGPDTQYF. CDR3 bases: TGTGCCAGCAGTTACCGCGTAGGAGGACCAGATACGCAGTATTTT.

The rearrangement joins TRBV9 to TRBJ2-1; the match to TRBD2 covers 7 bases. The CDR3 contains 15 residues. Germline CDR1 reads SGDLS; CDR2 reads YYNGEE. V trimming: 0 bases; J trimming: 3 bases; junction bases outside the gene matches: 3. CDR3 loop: CASSVGSGGYNEQFF. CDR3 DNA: TGTGCCAGCAGCGTAGGATCGGGGGGCTACAATGAGCAGTTCTTC.

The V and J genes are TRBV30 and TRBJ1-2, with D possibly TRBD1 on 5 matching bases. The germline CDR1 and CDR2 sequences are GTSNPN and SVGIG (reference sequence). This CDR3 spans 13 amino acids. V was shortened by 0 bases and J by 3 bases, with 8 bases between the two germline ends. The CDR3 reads CAWSVGLYYGYTF. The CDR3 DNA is TGTGCCTGGAGTGTGGGACTTTACTATGGCTACACCTTC.

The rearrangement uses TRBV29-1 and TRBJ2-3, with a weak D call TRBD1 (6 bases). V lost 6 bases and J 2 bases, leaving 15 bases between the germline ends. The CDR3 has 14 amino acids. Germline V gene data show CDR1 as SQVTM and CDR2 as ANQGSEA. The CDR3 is CSVTRQAYTDTQYF. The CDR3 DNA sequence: TGCAGCGTCACGAGACAGGCATACACAGATACGCAGTATTTT.

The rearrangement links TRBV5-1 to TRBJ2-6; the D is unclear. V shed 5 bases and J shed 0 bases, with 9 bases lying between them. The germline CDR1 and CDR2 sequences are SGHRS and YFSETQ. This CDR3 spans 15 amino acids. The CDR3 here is CASSTDLSGANVLTF. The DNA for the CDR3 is TGCGCCAGCAGTACTGATCTCTCTGGGGCCAACGTCCTGACTTTC.

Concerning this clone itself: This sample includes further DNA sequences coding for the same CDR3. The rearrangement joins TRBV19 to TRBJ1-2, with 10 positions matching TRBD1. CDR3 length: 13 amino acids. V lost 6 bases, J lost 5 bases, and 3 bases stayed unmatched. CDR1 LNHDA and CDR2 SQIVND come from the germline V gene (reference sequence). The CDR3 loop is CASSQGQGYGYTF. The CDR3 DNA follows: TGTGCCAGTAGCCAGGGACAGGGGTATGGCTACACCTTC.

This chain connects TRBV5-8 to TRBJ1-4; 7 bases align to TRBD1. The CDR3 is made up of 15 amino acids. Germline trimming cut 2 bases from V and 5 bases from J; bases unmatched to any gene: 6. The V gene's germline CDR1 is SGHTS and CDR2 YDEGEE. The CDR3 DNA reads TGTGCCAGCAGCTTAACCGGGACAGTAAATGAAAAACTGTTTTTT. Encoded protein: CASSLTGTVNEKLFF.

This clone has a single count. DNA for the CDR3: TGCACTGTGGCTGCGGCGGACGAGCAGTACTTC. Translated: CTVAAADEQYF. V and J are TRBV20-1 and TRBJ2-7; D is unresolved. The CDR3 spans 11 residues. The germline V gene encodes CDR1 DFQATT and CDR2 SNEGSKA (reference sequence).

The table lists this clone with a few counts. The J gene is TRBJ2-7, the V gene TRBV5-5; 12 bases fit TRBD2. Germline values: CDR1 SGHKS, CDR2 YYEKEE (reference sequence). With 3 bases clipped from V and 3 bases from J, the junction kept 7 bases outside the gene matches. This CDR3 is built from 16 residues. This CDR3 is CASSSQGTSGYYEQYF. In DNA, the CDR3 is TGTGCCAGCAGCTCTCAGGGGACTAGCGGGTACTACGAGCAGTACTTC.

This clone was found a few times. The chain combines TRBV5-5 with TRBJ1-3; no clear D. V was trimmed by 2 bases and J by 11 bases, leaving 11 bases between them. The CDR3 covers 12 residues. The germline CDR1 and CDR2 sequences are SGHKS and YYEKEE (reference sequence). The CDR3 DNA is TGTGCCAGCAGCTTCAGTGGAGGGCCCATATATTTT. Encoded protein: CASSFSGGPIYF.

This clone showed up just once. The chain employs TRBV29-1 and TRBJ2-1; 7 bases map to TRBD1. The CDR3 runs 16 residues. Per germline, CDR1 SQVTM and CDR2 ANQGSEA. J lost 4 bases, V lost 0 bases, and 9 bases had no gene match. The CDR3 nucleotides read TGCAGCGTTGAAGACATCGGGGACAGCTCTTACAATGAGCAGTTCTTC. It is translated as CSVEDIGDSSYNEQFF.

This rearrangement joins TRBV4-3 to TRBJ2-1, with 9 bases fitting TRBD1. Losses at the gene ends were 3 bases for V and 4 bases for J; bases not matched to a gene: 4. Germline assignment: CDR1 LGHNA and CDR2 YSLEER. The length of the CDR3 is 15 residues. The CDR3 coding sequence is TGCGCCAGCAGCCAGCCGGGACAGGGATACAATGAGCAGTTCTTC. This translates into CASSQPGQGYNEQFF.

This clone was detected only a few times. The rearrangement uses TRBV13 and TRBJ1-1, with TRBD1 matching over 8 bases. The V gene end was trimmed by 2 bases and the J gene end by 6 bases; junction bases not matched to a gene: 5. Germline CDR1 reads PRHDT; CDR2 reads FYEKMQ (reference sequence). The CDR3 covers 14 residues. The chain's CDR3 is CASSLLTGVPEAFF. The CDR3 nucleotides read TGTGCCAGCAGCTTACTGACAGGGGTCCCTGAAGCTTTCTTT.

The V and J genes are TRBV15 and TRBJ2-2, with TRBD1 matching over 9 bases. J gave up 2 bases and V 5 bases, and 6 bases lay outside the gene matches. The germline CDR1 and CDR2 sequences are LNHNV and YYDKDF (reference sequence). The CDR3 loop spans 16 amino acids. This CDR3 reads CATSLGQGINTGELFF. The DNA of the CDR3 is TGTGCCACCAGCCTTGGACAGGGGATAAACACCGGGGAGCTGTTTTTT.